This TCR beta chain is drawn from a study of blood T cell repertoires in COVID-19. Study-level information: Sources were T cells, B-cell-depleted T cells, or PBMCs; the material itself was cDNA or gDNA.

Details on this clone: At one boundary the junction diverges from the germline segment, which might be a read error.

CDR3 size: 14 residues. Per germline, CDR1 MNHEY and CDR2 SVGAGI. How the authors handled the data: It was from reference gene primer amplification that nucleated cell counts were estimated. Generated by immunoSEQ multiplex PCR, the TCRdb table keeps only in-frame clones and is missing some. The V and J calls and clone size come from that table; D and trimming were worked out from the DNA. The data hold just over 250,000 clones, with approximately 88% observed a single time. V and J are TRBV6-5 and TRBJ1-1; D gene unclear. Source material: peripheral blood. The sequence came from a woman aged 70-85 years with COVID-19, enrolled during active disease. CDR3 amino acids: CASSNRRENSEAFF. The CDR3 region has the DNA TGTGCCAGCAGTAACCGCCGGGAGAACTCTGAAGCTTTCTTT.